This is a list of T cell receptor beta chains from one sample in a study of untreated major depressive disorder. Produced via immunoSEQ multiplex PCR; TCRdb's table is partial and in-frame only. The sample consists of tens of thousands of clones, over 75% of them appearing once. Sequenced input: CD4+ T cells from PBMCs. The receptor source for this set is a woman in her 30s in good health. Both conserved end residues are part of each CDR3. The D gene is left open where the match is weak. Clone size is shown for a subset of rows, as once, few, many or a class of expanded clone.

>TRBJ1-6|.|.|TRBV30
CARGVYNSPLHF
TGTGCCCGAGGTGTTTATAATTCACCCCTCCACTTT
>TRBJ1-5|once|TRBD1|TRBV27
CASSSTQTGGQPQHF
TGTGCCAGCAGTTCGACCCAGACAGGGGGACAGCCCCAGCATTTT
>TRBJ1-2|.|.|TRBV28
CASSLWGRESGYTF
TGTGCCAGCAGTTTATGGGGGAGGGAAAGTGGCTACACCTTC
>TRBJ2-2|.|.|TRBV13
CASAGAGELFF
TGTGCCAGCGCAGGGGCCGGGGAGCTGTTTTTT
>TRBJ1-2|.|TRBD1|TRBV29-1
CSVGTGLNYGYTF
TGCAGCGTCGGGACAGGGTTAAACTATGGCTACACCTTC
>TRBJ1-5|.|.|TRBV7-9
CASSLEGSNQPQHF
TGTGCCAGCAGCTTGGAGGGTAGCAATCAGCCCCAGCATTTT
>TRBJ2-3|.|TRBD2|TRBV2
CALGREYTDTQYF
TGTGCCCTGGGGCGGGAGTACACAGATACGCAGTATTTT
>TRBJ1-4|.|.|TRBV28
CASSSVGEKLFF
TGTGCCAGCAGTTCCGTAGGGGAAAAACTGTTTTTT
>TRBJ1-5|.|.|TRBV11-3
CASSLGGRRENQPQHF
TGTGCCAGCAGCTTAGGGGGTAGAAGGGAGAATCAGCCCCAGCATTTT
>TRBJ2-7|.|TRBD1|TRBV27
CASIATGTGAAYEQYF
TGTGCCAGCATAGCTACCGGGACAGGGGCTGCCTACGAGCAGTACTTC
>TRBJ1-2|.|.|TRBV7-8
CASSLASGGGYGYTF
TGTGCCAGCAGCTTAGCGTCGGGGGGCGGCTATGGCTACACCTTC
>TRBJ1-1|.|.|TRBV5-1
CASSFGSGGGTFF
TGCGCCAGCAGCTTTGGTTCTGGTGGGGGGACTTTCTTT
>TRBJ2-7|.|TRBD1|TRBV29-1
CSVEGTGTEEQYF
TGCAGCGTTGAGGGGACAGGGACGGAGGAGCAGTACTTC
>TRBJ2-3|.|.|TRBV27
CASTERDGKDTQYF
TGTGCCAGCACCGAACGGGACGGGAAAGATACGCAGTATTTT
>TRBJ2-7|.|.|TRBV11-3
CASSLEGSGSYEQYF
TGTGCCAGCAGCTTAGAGGGATCTGGCTCCTACGAGCAGTACTTC
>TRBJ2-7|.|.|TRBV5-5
CASSFRTLRGEQYF
TGTGCCAGCAGCTTCCGGACACTCCGAGGCGAGCAGTACTTC
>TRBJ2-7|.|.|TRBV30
CAWSDGASYEQYF
TGTGCCTGGAGTGATGGCGCCTCCTACGAGCAGTACTTC
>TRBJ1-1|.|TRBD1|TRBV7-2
CASSFGQVATEAFF
TGTGCCAGCAGCTTCGGACAGGTAGCCACTGAAGCTTTCTTT
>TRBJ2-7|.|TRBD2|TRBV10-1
CASKTSEVSYEQYF
TGCGCCAGCAAAACTAGCGAAGTATCCTACGAGCAGTACTTC
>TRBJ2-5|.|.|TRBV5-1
CASSSHGSQETQYF
TGCGCCAGCAGCTCTCACGGGTCTCAAGAGACCCAGTACTTC
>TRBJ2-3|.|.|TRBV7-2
CASSSTSGIETQYF
TGTGCCAGCAGCTCGACTAGTGGAATCGAGACGCAGTATTTT
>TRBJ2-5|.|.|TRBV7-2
CASSLVGGGGETQYF
TGTGCCAGCAGCTTAGTCGGCGGGGGCGGGGAGACCCAGTACTTC
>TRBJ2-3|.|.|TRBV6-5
CASSFRTGTDTQYF
TGTGCCAGCAGTTTTAGGACTGGCACAGATACGCAGTATTTT
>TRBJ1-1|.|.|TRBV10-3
CAISAPGMTEAFF
TGTGCCATCAGTGCTCCAGGGATGACTGAAGCTTTCTTT
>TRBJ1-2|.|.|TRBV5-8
CASSQLGGYTF
TGTGCCAGCAGCCAATTGGGTGGCTACACCTTC
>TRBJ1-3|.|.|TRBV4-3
CASSQGSGRLGNTIYF
TGCGCCAGCAGCCAAGGTTCAGGAAGGCTGGGTAACACCATATATTTT
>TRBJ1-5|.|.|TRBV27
CASRPNPGGRMNQPQHF
TGTGCCAGCAGGCCTAATCCGGGCGGCCGAATGAATCAGCCCCAGCATTTT
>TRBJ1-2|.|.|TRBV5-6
CASSGAGRGDYGYTF
TGTGCCAGCAGCGGAGCGGGGAGGGGGGACTATGGCTACACCTTC
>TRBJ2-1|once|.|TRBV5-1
CASTGGGPYNEQFF
TGCGCCAGCACCGGGGGCGGGCCCTACAATGAGCAGTTCTTC
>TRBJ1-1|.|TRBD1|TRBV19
CASSGQGAGDTEAFF
TGTGCCAGTAGTGGACAGGGGGCAGGAGACACTGAAGCTTTCTTT
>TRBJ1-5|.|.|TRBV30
CAWSPQGRGGDQPQHF
TGTGCCTGGAGTCCCCAGGGCAGGGGAGGGGATCAGCCCCAGCATTTT
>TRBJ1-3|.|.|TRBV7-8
CASSPYRVLADGNTIYF
TGTGCCAGCAGTCCGTACAGGGTCTTGGCCGACGGAAACACCATATATTTT
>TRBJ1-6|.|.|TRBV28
CASSLYSSSYNSPLHF
TGTGCCAGCAGTTTATATTCTTCCTCCTATAATTCACCCCTCCACTTT
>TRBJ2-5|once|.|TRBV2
CASSPRAGGETQYF
TGTGCCAGCAGTCCCAGGGCCGGGGGAGAGACCCAGTACTTC
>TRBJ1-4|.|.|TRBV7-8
CASSSAGGATNEKLFF
TGTGCCAGCAGCAGCGCCGGGGGTGCAACTAATGAAAAACTGTTTTTT
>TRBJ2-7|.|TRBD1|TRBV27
CASSLGDRGYEQYF
TGTGCCAGCAGTTTAGGGGACAGGGGTTACGAGCAGTACTTC
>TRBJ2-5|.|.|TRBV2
CASSLFSEETQYF
TGTGCCAGCAGCCTGTTTAGCGAAGAGACCCAGTACTTC
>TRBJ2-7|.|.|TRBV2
CASSAQGSSYEQYF
TGTGCCAGCAGTGCGCAGGGTAGCTCCTACGAGCAGTACTTC
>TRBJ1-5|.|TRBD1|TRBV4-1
CASSFRQGDNQPQHF
TGCGCCAGCAGTTTTCGACAGGGGGACAATCAGCCCCAGCATTTT
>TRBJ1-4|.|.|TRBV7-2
CASSLPRRTGEKLFF
TGTGCCAGCAGCCTTCCGCGCCGGACGGGAGAAAAACTGTTTTTT
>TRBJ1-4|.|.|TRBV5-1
CASSLGQPNEKLFF
TGCGCCAGCAGCTTGGGGCAGCCAAATGAAAAACTGTTTTTT
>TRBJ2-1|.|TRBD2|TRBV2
CASRQTSGVNNEQFF
TGTGCCAGCAGGCAGACTAGCGGGGTCAACAATGAGCAGTTCTTC
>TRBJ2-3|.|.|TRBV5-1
CASSLEISPTQYF
TGCGCCAGCAGCTTGGAGATTAGTCCTACGCAGTATTTT
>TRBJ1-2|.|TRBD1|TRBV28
CASSSTTGGFNYGYTF
TGTGCCAGCAGTTCGACTACAGGGGGCTTTAACTATGGCTACACCTTC
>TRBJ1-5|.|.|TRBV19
CASSIAGNQPQHF
TGTGCCAGTAGTATTGCGGGAAATCAGCCCCAGCATTTT
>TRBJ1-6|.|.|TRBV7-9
CASTAADSPLHF
TGTGCCAGCACCGCGGCGGATTCACCCCTCCACTTT
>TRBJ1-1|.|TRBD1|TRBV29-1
CSVLDRVLNTEAFF
TGCAGCGTTCTTGACAGGGTCTTGAACACTGAAGCTTTCTTT
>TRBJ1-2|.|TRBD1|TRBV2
CASRTTGDVPGYTF
TGTGCCAGCAGGACCACAGGGGACGTGCCTGGCTACACCTTC
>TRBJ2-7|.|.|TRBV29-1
CSVVRGPEQYF
TGCAGCGTCGTAAGGGGACCTGAGCAGTACTTC
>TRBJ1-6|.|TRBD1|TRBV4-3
CASSQSGQARTSEGSPLHF
TGCGCCAGCAGCCAGTCGGGACAGGCCCGGACCTCGGAGGGTTCACCCCTCCACTTT
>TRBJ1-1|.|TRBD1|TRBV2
CASSEDRMTEAFF
TGTGCCAGCAGTGAGGACAGGATGACTGAAGCTTTCTTT
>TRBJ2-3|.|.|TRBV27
CASRPLVTDTQYF
TGTGCCAGCAGACCACTAGTCACAGATACGCAGTATTTT
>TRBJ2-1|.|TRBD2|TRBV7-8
CASSLEASGGYNEQFF
TGTGCCAGCAGCTTAGAAGCTAGCGGGGGATACAATGAGCAGTTCTTC
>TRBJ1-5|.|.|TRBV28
CASRLGVSMKPQHF
TGTGCCAGCCGCCTTGGGGTCAGCATGAAGCCCCAGCATTTT
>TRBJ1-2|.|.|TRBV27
CATLGGPRGGYTF
TGTGCCACCCTGGGGGGGCCACGAGGTGGCTACACCTTC